This T cell receptor beta chain is drawn from a study of blood T cells in healthy people across ages. As for the study in general: Template switching recovered approximately one barcoded beta molecule for every two T cells.

The use of a sample-barcoded 5' primer and a J-beta primer mix characterized a second PCR of roughly 7 to 11 cycles. Every molecule of cDNA carried a tag from a template-switch adaptor with 12 random nucleotides. MiXCR, applied by TCRdb to the 5' RACE reads, yields one record per CDR3 protein. The repertoire holds roughly 2 million distinct CDR3 sequences, with roughly 50% as singletons. The trim removed 7 bases at V and 4 bases at J, leaving 15 bases unmatched. CDR1 and CDR2 (germline): MNHEY, SVGEGT. This CDR3 has 16 residues. Collection of 8.5 to 10 milliliters of peripheral blood was performed for each donor. Total RNA, at least 6 micrograms per sample, was extracted from PBMCs.

The J gene is TRBJ1-2, the V gene TRBV6-2 or TRBV6-3; 7 bases fit TRBD1. This receptor was taken from a woman aged 40-49 years in good health. Sequenced material: blood. CDR3 nucleotides: TGTGCCAGCACCACCAGAGACAGGGAACCGGGCTATGGCTACACCTTC. Amino acid sequence: CASTTRDREPGYGYTF.